Presented here are 24 T cell receptor beta chains from one specimen sequenced in a study of memory CD4+ T cells and cytomegalovirus serostatus. Repertoires were generated with immunoSEQ multiplex PCR, while TCRdb's copy carries only in-frame clones and drops some. Found here are tens of thousands of clones, just under 80% of them singletons; the top ten hold under 0.7%. Single viable CD3+CD4+CD8-CD45RO+ cells were sorted as the memory CD4+ T cells. Sample: memory CD4+ T cells from blood. The receptors derive from an adult in good health and CMV-seronegative.

CDR3 bases: TGTGCCAGCTCCGGGACAGGCGATGGCTACACCTTC. It specifies CASSGTGDGYTF. This rearrangement joins TRBV18 to TRBJ1-2; 8 nucleotides line up with TRBD1. The length of the CDR3 is 12 residues. V lost 6 bases and J lost 6; bases outside the gene matches: 3. From germline, CDR1 is KGHSH and CDR2 LQKENI.

The chain has TRBV6-5 and TRBJ1-1, with unresolved D. Germline-derived CDR1 and CDR2 are MNHEY and SVGAGI. With 6 bases removed from V and 4 bases from J, the gap between germline ends came to 12 bases. CDR3 length: 13 residues. CDR3 DNA: TGTGCCAGCAGCCGCGAAGTGACCACTGAAGCTTTCTTT. This gives the protein CASSREVTTEAFF.

This clone turned up a few times. V gene TRBV4-2 combines with J gene TRBJ2-1; TRBD2 aligns across 8 bases. Germline V gene sequence: CDR1 LGHNA, CDR2 YNFKEQ. The junction had 7 bases not matched to a gene; V was cut back by 4 bases and J by 8 bases. The CDR3 has 14 residues. CDR3: CASSRRGGLDEQFF. The CDR3 nucleotides are TGTGCCAGCAGCCGCCGCGGGGGGTTGGATGAGCAGTTCTTC.

The genes are TRBV7-8 and TRBJ1-6; the D is unclear. Germline lookup yields CDR1 SGHVS and CDR2 FQNEAQ. This CDR3 contains 14 residues. V shed 2 bases and J shed 7 bases, with 9 bases lying between them. Here the CDR3 DNA reads TGTGCCAGCAGCTTAAACGGCGGGAATTCACCCCTCCACTTT. Translation: CASSLNGGNSPLHF.

The V gene is TRBV14, the J gene TRBJ2-5; no clear D gene. Trimming took 8 bases from V and 5 from J, leaving 15 bases between them. Germline V CDR1 and CDR2: SGHDN, FVKESK. This CDR3 contains 13 residues. The CDR3 loop is CASGQDLVETQYF. The CDR3 nucleotides read TGTGCCAGCGGTCAAGATCTAGTCGAGACCCAGTACTTC.

V usage is TRBV7-9 and J usage is TRBJ1-4; 10 nucleotides match TRBD1. The CDR3 is made up of 15 amino acids. The V gene's germline CDR1 is SEHNR and CDR2 FQNEAQ (reference sequence). V lost 5 bases and J lost 7; bases outside the gene matches: 7. The CDR3 here is CASSKTGGDLEKLFF. In nucleotides, the CDR3 is TGTGCCAGCAGCAAGACAGGGGGCGATCTTGAAAAACTGTTTTTT. Full variable domain (missing parts from reference TRBV7-9 and TRBJ1-4): DTGVSQNPRHKITKRGQNVTFRCDPISEHNRLYWYRQTLGQGPEFLTYFQNEAQLEKSRLLSDRFSAERPKGSFSTLEIQRTEQGDSAMYLCASSKTGGDLEKLFFGSGTQLSVL.

The chain recombines TRBV19 with TRBJ1-1, with D tentatively TRBD1 (5 bases). The CDR3 runs 14 residues. Per germline, CDR1 LNHDA and CDR2 SQIVND (reference sequence). The V end lost 4 bases, the J end lost 1 base, and 10 bases lay between the germline ends. The CDR3, as DNA: TGTGCCAGTAGTACCCGACAGACGAACACTGAAGCTTTCTTT. It encodes CASSTRQTNTEAFF. The entire variable domain, with the rest obtained from reference TRBV19 and TRBJ1-1, is as follows: DGGITQSPKYLFRKEGQNVTLSCEQNLNHDAMYWYRQDPGQGLRLIYYSQIVNDFQKGDIAEGYSVSREKKESFPLTVTSAQKNPTAFYLCASSTRQTNTEAFFGQGTRLTVV.

The chain carries TRBV7-9 and TRBJ2-3; no clear D gene. The CDR3 extends over 15 amino acids. The germline V and J ends were trimmed by 1 base and 2 bases, with 10 bases remaining between them. CDR1 and CDR2 (germline): SEHNR, FQNEAQ (reference sequence). The CDR3 region is CASSLETPYTDTQYF. The DNA of the CDR3 is TGTGCCAGCAGCTTAGAGACACCTTACACAGATACGCAGTATTTT.

The chain uses TRBV20-1 and TRBJ1-5; D gene unclear. V lost 6 bases and J lost 11, with 14 bases in between. This CDR3 contains 11 residues. The germline CDR1 and CDR2 sequences are DFQATT and SNEGSKA (reference sequence). The CDR3 DNA follows: TGCAGTGCCCTGATAGGCGGTACCCAGCATTTT. Its protein is CSALIGGTQHF.

This rearrangement joins TRBV30 to TRBJ1-2; a weak D match, TRBD1 (5 bases). Germline V gene data show CDR1 as GTSNPN and CDR2 as SVGIG (reference sequence). CDR3 length equals 13 residues. V was clipped by 6 bases and J by 5 bases, with 16 bases between them. CDR3 sequence reads: CACDRGGRYGYTF. The CDR3, as DNA: TGTGCCTGCGACCGGGGGGGAAGGTATGGCTACACCTTC.

The V gene is TRBV18, the J gene TRBJ2-1; 10 bases agree with TRBD1. With V trimmed by 3 bases and J by 5 bases, 7 bases remained unmatched. Germline loops: CDR1 KGHSH, CDR2 LQKENI. There are 16 residues in the CDR3. CDR3 residues: CASSPRQGARDNEQFF. The CDR3 DNA is TGTGCCAGCTCACCGAGACAGGGGGCGAGGGACAATGAGCAGTTCTTC. Together with reference TRBV18 and TRBJ2-1, the CDR3 gives the full variable domain: NAGVMQNPRHLVRRRGQEARLRCSPMKGHSHVYWYRQLPEEGLKFMVYLQKENIIDESGMPKERFSAEFPKEGPSILRIQQVVRGDSAAYFCASSPRQGARDNEQFFGPGTRLTVL.

The chain employs TRBV19 and TRBJ2-2; tentatively, D is TRBD2 (6 bases). CDR3 size: 14 residues. CDR1 and CDR2 from the germline V gene are LNHDA and SQIVND (reference sequence). Trimming removed 5 bases at V and 4 bases at J, with 11 bases between. The CDR3 spells CASSAQGGTGELFF. CDR3 nucleotides: TGTGCCAGTAGTGCCCAGGGAGGCACCGGGGAGCTGTTTTTT.

The sample holds one count of this clone. The CDR3 DNA reads TGTGCCAGCAGTTGGGGGGGACTTGGTTCACCCCTCCACTTT. Its translation: CASSWGGLGSPLHF. The chain joins TRBV6-1 to TRBJ1-6, with D possibly TRBD1 on 5 matching bases. V lost 5 bases to trimming and J lost 9 bases, with 14 bases between them. The germline gives CDR1 MNHNS, CDR2 SASEGT. The CDR3 sequence is 14 residues long.

This clone was detected only once. The chain employs TRBV27 and TRBJ2-1, with D perhaps given as TRBD1 or TRBD2 (5 bases each). This CDR3 has 14 residues. The ends were cut back, 5 bases at V and 2 bases at J, with 10 bases in the middle. Germline lookup yields CDR1 MNHEY and CDR2 SMNVEV (reference sequence). CDR3 sequence (DNA): TGTGCCAGCAGTGCAGTGGGGGCCTACAATGAGCAGTTCTTC. It codes for CASSAVGAYNEQFF.

V is TRBV7-9 and J is TRBJ2-5; D is tentatively TRBD1 or TRBD2 (5 bases each). The CDR3 loop spans 14 amino acids. V lost 5 bases and J lost 5, with 15 bases in between. Germline values: CDR1 SEHNR, CDR2 FQNEAQ (reference sequence). CDR3 nucleotide sequence: TGTGCCAGCAGCCCCCAGGGACCTTGGGAGACCCAGTACTTC. It translates to CASSPQGPWETQYF.

The genes are TRBV19 and TRBJ2-2; TRBD2 matches at 10 bases. J gave up 6 bases and V 1 base, and 11 bases lay outside the gene matches. This CDR3 has 18 residues. Germline V CDR1 and CDR2: LNHDA, SQIVND (reference sequence). The CDR3 sequence: CASSIVSGGATGPGELFF. CDR3 DNA: TGTGCCAGTAGTATAGTAAGCGGGGGGGCCACTGGGCCCGGGGAGCTGTTTTTT.

The V gene is TRBV30, the J gene TRBJ1-2, with 8 bases aligning to TRBD1. The CDR3 totals 12 residues. Germline CDR1 and CDR2: GTSNPN and SVGIG (reference sequence). Trimming at V came to 6 bases and at J to 4 bases, leaving 4 bases not matched to a gene. In DNA, the CDR3 is TGTGCCTGCGGTACAGGGGGCTATGGCTACACCTTC. The encoded protein is CACGTGGYGYTF.

This clone appeared a single time. The J gene is TRBJ1-5, the V gene TRBV7-6; unclear D gene. The V gene's germline CDR1 is SGHVS and CDR2 FNYEAQ. V lost 3 bases and J 1 base, leaving 7 bases between the germline ends. The CDR3 runs to 14 residues. CDR3 DNA: TGTGCCAGCAGCTTGGCAGGCAGCAATCAGCCCCAGCATTTT. It translates to CASSLAGSNQPQHF.

This rearrangement joins TRBV5-4 to TRBJ1-2; TRBD1 might be the D (5 bases). With 4 bases removed from V and 4 bases from J, the gap between germline ends came to 11 bases. In germline, CDR1 is SGHNT, CDR2 YYREEE (reference sequence). This CDR3 contains 13 residues. The CDR3 DNA reads TGTGCCAGCAGCAAAGACAGCCTCTATGGCTACACCTTC. This encodes CASSKDSLYGYTF.

The chain uses TRBV5-5 and TRBJ2-5; possibly TRBD2 for D (6 bases). Trimming pared 1 base from V and 1 base from J, leaving 8 bases between. Germline V lookup: CDR1 SGHKS, CDR2 YYEKEE (reference sequence). The CDR3 extends over 14 amino acids. For the CDR3, the DNA is TGTGCCAGCAGCTTGCGGGGGATCCAAGAGACCCAGTACTTC. Protein product: CASSLRGIQETQYF.

The count of this clone is one. The rearrangement joins TRBV28 to TRBJ1-5; 7 positions match TRBD1. Unmatched junction bases numbered 10, after V lost 1 base and J lost 7 bases. Germline-derived CDR1 and CDR2 are MDHEN and SYDVKM. This CDR3 has 16 amino acids. The CDR3 loop is CASSLSSGGFRQPQHF. CDR3 nucleotide sequence: TGTGCCAGCAGTTTATCGTCAGGGGGATTCAGACAGCCCCAGCATTTT.

The chain recombines TRBV5-1 with TRBJ2-2; D may be TRBD1 (5 bases). Germline V lookup: CDR1 SGHRS, CDR2 YFSETQ. This CDR3 comprises 17 residues. The V and J ends lost 0 bases and 6 bases respectively, with 18 bases between them. Here the CDR3 DNA reads TGCGCCAGCAGCTTGGCAGGGAAAACAGACCATCCCGGGGAGCTGTTTTTT. It encodes CASSLAGKTDHPGELFF.

CDR3 bases: TGTGCCAGCAGCTTAATGGGTGGAGTAGGTAGGGGTCAGCCCCAGCATTTT. The encoded protein is CASSLMGGVGRGQPQHF. This sequence joins TRBV5-8 and TRBJ1-5; D is possibly TRBD1 (5 bases). In germline, CDR1 is SGHTS, CDR2 YDEGEE. The ends were cut back, 2 bases at V and 6 bases at J, with 21 bases in the middle. The CDR3 has 17 amino acids.

This clone was detected a few times. The chain joins TRBV2 to TRBJ1-4; possible D gene TRBD1, 6 bases. Trimming took off 5 bases at V and 4 bases at J, with 14 bases between the two ends. The CDR3 consists of 15 residues. Germline V CDR1 and CDR2: SNHLY, FYNNEI. DNA for the CDR3: TGTGCCAGCAGTATCACAGGGCTGGATAATGAAAAACTGTTTTTT. This translates into CASSITGLDNEKLFF.